This T cell receptor beta chain was recovered during a study of T cell responses to AZD1222 COVID-19 vaccine. The CDR3 is made up of 11 amino acids. Trimming pared 5 bases from V and 5 bases from J, leaving 6 bases between. Germline CDR1 and CDR2: LGHNT and FRNRAP. Pooling was applied to second doses at about 4 or about 12 weeks. Study-wide results and caveats: Baseline testing showed seropositivity in only a handful of AZD1222 recipients. Repertoires were sampled only after the peak T cell response.

Assay: immunoSEQ multiplex PCR; the TCRdb copy retains only in-frame clones and omits some. The data contain 69,000 or so clones, roughly 85% of them singletons. As for this clone: No antigen is known for it.

The V and J genes are TRBV12-5 and TRBJ1-1, with D unclear. The input for sequencing was peripheral blood, taken 28 days after the second AZD1222 dose. The receptor was isolated from an adult who received the AZD1222 COVID-19 vaccine. The CDR3 sequence: CASGQWTEAFF. The CDR3 DNA sequence: TGTGCTAGTGGTCAATGGACTGAAGCTTTCTTT.